These T cell receptor beta chains were read from a single sample in a study of shared T cell receptors in the human thymus. The data were produced by immunoSEQ multiplex PCR, yet TCRdb's version contains in-frame clones alone and is incomplete. The sample contains some 700,000 clones, around nine tenths of which appear only once. The data also belong to a second study, concerning human thymus T cells.

The sequenced sample was thymocytes. Every receptor here comes from a boy in the first two years of life with a congenital heart defect. The CDR3 runs from the conserved cysteine through the conserved F or W. The D gene is left open where the match is weak. Some rows mark clone size as missing; the rest say once, few, many or name a class of expanded clone.

j_gene | abundance | d_gene | v_gene | CDR3aa | CDR3nt
TRBJ1-3 | NA | NA | TRBV28 | CASTTGRSCGTIYF | TGTGCCAGTACGACAGGTCGGTCGTGCGGCACCATATATTTT
TRBJ2-1 | NA | TRBD2 | TRBV5-4 | CASSLAPSGDNEQFF | TGTGCCAGCAGCTTGGCGCCTAGCGGGGACAATGAGCAGTTCTTC
TRBJ2-7 | NA | NA | TRBV4-3 | CASSHGRGDPHF | TGCGCCAGCAGCCATGGTCGAGGCGACCCACACTTC
TRBJ2-7 | NA | NA | TRBV11-2 | CASSQGPVYEQYF | TGTGCCAGCAGCCAGGGGCCTGTCTACGAGCAGTACTTC
TRBJ2-1 | NA | NA | TRBV28 | CASRRGGSPNHNEQFF | TGTGCCAGCAGGAGGGGGGGGTCACCTAACCACAATGAGCAGTTCTTC
TRBJ1-1 | NA | TRBD1 | TRBV5-1 | CASTLGVGDRTLNTEAFF | TGCGCCAGCACCCTGGGGGTAGGGGACAGGACACTGAACACTGAAGCTTTCTTT
TRBJ1-5 | few | NA | TRBV6-1 | CASSSRGRDQPQHF | TGTGCCAGCAGTAGCAGGGGTCGGGATCAGCCCCAGCATTTT
TRBJ2-2 | NA | TRBD1 | TRBV7-6 | CASSFPDRWNTGELFF | TGTGCCAGCAGCTTCCCGGACAGGTGGAACACCGGGGAGCTGTTTTTT
TRBJ2-5 | few | TRBD1 | TRBV5-1 | CASSSGQKETQYF | TGCGCCAGCAGCTCGGGACAGAAAGAGACCCAGTACTTC
TRBJ2-7 | NA | TRBD2 | TRBV6-4 | CASSDTEREATYEQYF | TGTGCCAGCAGCGACACAGAGCGGGAGGCGACCTACGAGCAGTACTTC
TRBJ2-1 | NA | NA | TRBV25-1 | CASSEGASGHEQFF | TGTGCCAGCAGTGAGGGGGCTAGCGGACATGAGCAGTTCTTC
TRBJ2-7 | NA | NA | TRBV7-3 | CASSLKADRSYEQYF | TGTGCCAGCAGCTTAAAAGCGGATAGATCCTACGAGCAGTACTTC
TRBJ2-7 | NA | TRBD1 | TRBV7-2 | CASSAPRGSSYEQYF | TGTGCCAGCAGCGCACCCAGGGGGAGCTCCTACGAGCAGTACTTC
TRBJ1-5 | NA | NA | TRBV27 | CASKGHPYSNQPQHF | TGTGCCAGCAAAGGACACCCTTATAGCAATCAGCCCCAGCATTTT
TRBJ2-7 | few | TRBD2 | TRBV5-4 | CASSLGLAGREGEQYF | TGTGCCAGCAGCTTGGGGCTAGCGGGACGCGAGGGCGAGCAGTACTTC
TRBJ2-5 | once | TRBD2 | TRBV7-4 | CASSPPLGEGQETQYF | TGTGCCAGCAGCCCCCCTTTGGGGGAGGGTCAAGAGACCCAGTACTTC
TRBJ2-1 | once | NA | TRBV27 | CASSLAGINPTEQFF | TGTGCCAGCAGTTTAGCAGGGATCAACCCCACTGAGCAGTTCTTC
TRBJ2-1 | NA | TRBD2 | TRBV11-2 | CASSLGTRTSGSSYNEQFF | TGTGCCAGCAGCTTAGGTACGAGGACTAGCGGGAGTTCCTACAATGAGCAGTTCTTC
TRBJ2-7 | few | TRBD1 | TRBV4-1 | CASSTTGTGGLRQYF | TGCGCCAGCAGCACCACCGGGACAGGGGGTTTACGGCAGTACTTC
TRBJ2-7 | few | TRBD2 | TRBV11-1 | CASSLGALAGELVYEQYF | TGTGCCAGCAGCTTAGGCGCGCTAGCGGGAGAGCTTGTCTACGAGCAGTACTTC
TRBJ2-2 | NA | TRBD2 | TRBV4-2 | CASSQDEYGGREFFNTGELFF | TGTGCCAGCAGCCAAGATGAGTACGGCGGGAGGGAGTTTTTTAACACCGGGGAGCTGTTTTTT
TRBJ2-7 | NA | TRBD2 | TRBV5-1 | CASRLLGGVTYEQYF | TGCGCCAGCAGGTTGCTGGGAGGGGTAACCTACGAGCAGTACTTC
TRBJ2-7 | once | TRBD2 | TRBV4-1 | CASSQEGGSGYEQYF | TGCGCCAGCAGCCAAGAGGGCGGGAGCGGCTACGAGCAGTACTTC
TRBJ2-7 | NA | NA | TRBV6-1 | CASSEGAEQYF | TGTGCCAGCAGTGAGGGAGCCGAGCAGTACTTC
TRBJ1-1 | NA | NA | TRBV27 | CASSALTQWDTEAFF | TGTGCCAGCAGTGCCTTAACACAGTGGGACACTGAAGCTTTCTTT
TRBJ1-5 | NA | TRBD1 | TRBV18 | CASSPSVRGDNQPQHF | TGTGCCAGCTCACCGAGCGTCAGGGGGGACAATCAGCCCCAGCATTTT
TRBJ2-7 | NA | NA | TRBV6-1 | CASSGRGTEQYF | TGTGCCAGCAGTGGCAGGGGAACCGAGCAGTACTTC
TRBJ2-1 | NA | TRBD2 | TRBV14 | CASSLKREWDNEQFF | TGTGCCAGCAGCCTCAAGCGGGAGTGGGACAATGAGCAGTTCTTC
TRBJ2-3 | NA | NA | TRBV5-4 | CASSEVRGSTDTQYF | TGTGCCAGCAGCGAGGTCCGGGGTAGCACAGATACGCAGTATTTT
TRBJ2-1 | NA | NA | TRBV11-2 | CASSLLADFSYNEQFF | TGTGCCAGCAGCTTACTGGCGGACTTCTCCTACAATGAGCAGTTCTTC
TRBJ2-7 | NA | NA | TRBV27 | CASKQGIRSYEQYF | TGTGCCAGCAAGCAGGGGATAAGATCCTACGAGCAGTACTTC
TRBJ2-6 | NA | TRBD1 | TRBV29-1 | CSVKGQGGAGANVLTF | TGCAGCGTTAAGGGACAGGGGGGTGCTGGGGCCAACGTCCTGACTTTC
TRBJ2-6 | NA | NA | TRBV28 | CASSLISGGDSGANVLTF | TGTGCCAGCAGTTTGATATCGGGGGGCGACTCTGGGGCCAACGTCCTGACTTTC
TRBJ1-5 | NA | TRBD1 | TRBV19 | CASSRQGLRQPQHF | TGTGCCAGTAGTAGACAGGGGTTAAGGCAGCCCCAGCATTTT
TRBJ1-2 | NA | NA | TRBV25-1 | CASSPGGKGYTF | TGTGCCAGCAGTCCGGGGGGGAAAGGCTACACCTTC
TRBJ2-7 | NA | NA | TRBV20-1 | CSATGSYEQYF | TGCAGTGCTACGGGCTCCTACGAGCAGTACTTC
TRBJ1-5 | NA | NA | TRBV19 | CASSGRSRDGNQPQHF | TGTGCCAGTAGCGGTCGCAGCAGGGATGGCAATCAGCCCCAGCATTTT
TRBJ2-2 | NA | TRBD2 | TRBV12-5 | CASGYSGIDTGELFF | TGTGCTAGTGGTTATAGCGGGATTGACACCGGGGAGCTGTTTTTT
TRBJ2-1 | NA | TRBD2 | TRBV7-6 | CASGSGRECEQFF | TGTGCCAGCGGCTCCGGGCGGGAGTGTGAGCAGTTCTTC